This T cell receptor beta chain was observed in a study of blood T cell repertoires in COVID-19. Germline values: CDR1 MNHEY, CDR2 SVGEGT. The V end lost 3 bases, the J end lost 5 bases, and 4 bases lay between the germline ends. CDR3 length equals 11 residues. Original methodology: Reference gene primer amplification yielded estimated nucleated cell counts. Using immunoSEQ multiplex PCR, the repertoire was profiled, and TCRdb retains in-frame clones only, with some absent. V, J and clone size are taken as reported in that table, and D and trimming were inferred from the DNA itself. The sample yields some 290,000 clones, roughly 87% seen once. This clone was counted once.

This chain uses TRBV6-2 or TRBV6-3 with TRBJ2-5; D ambiguous. Source material: peripheral blood. The clonotype comes from a woman in her forties or fifties who had recovered from COVID-19. The CDR3 DNA sequence: TGTGCCAGCAGTTATCTGGAGACCCAGTACTTC. This translates into CASSYLETQYF.